Listed below are T cell receptor beta chains from one sample, sequenced in a study of T cell repertoires and HLA-DP antigens. Which antigens these TCRs recognize remains unknown. Profiled with immunoSEQ multiplex PCR; TCRdb holds only in-frame clones, not every one. The profile covers approximately 100,000 clones, with about 89% appearing a single time and roughly 1.6% taken by the ten largest. Sequencing was carried out using CD4+ T cells from PBMCs. These receptors were obtained from a man between 50 and 59 years old in good health and CMV-seronegative. Each CDR3 is given with its conserved first and last residue. A D gene is named only where the DNA matches it firmly. Expanded clones are given a class, and other clones once, few, many or no size at all.

V: TRBV7-2
J: TRBJ1-2
D: .
size: .
DNA: TGTGCCAGCAGCTTACCCAACTATGGCTACACCTTC
CDR3: CASSLPNYGYTF

V: TRBV5-4
J: TRBJ2-4
D: TRBD1
size: once
DNA: TGTGCCAGCAGTTCACAGGGGGCGCTTGCCAAAAACATTCAGTACTTC
CDR3: CASSSQGALAKNIQYF

V: TRBV27
J: TRBJ1-1
D: .
size: .
DNA: TGTGCCAGCACTCCGGGGCTCAGAGGAATGAACACTGAAGCTTTCTTT
CDR3: CASTPGLRGMNTEAFF

V: TRBV6-5
J: TRBJ2-3
D: TRBD2
size: .
DNA: TGTGCCAGCAGTTATACTAGCGGGGATACGCAGTATTTT
CDR3: CASSYTSGDTQYF

V: TRBV7-2
J: TRBJ1-1
D: TRBD1
size: .
DNA: TGTGCCAGCAACCCGACAGGGGGAAAAAACACTGAAGCTTTCTTT
CDR3: CASNPTGGKNTEAFF

V: TRBV7-2
J: TRBJ2-3
D: TRBD2
size: .
DNA: TGTGCCAGCAGCCCAGCCGTACTAGCGGGGGCTAGCACAGATACGCAGTATTTT
CDR3: CASSPAVLAGASTDTQYF

V: TRBV2
J: TRBJ2-3
D: TRBD2
size: .
DNA: TGTGCCACCGAACTAGCGGGAAGGGGTGCTACGCAGTATTTT
CDR3: CATELAGRGATQYF

V: TRBV4-1
J: TRBJ2-7
D: TRBD2
size: .
DNA: TGCGCCAGCAGCCAAGCCGGACTAGTCCCCTACGAGCAGTACTTC
CDR3: CASSQAGLVPYEQYF

V: TRBV19
J: TRBJ2-3
D: .
size: once
DNA: TGTGCCAGTAGACTCGTGCATGTCGGATTGACCAGCACAGATACGCAGTATTTT
CDR3: CASRLVHVGLTSTDTQYF

V: TRBV5-6
J: TRBJ2-3
D: TRBD2
size: .
DNA: TGTGCCAGCAGCTTGGGGGAGGGCTATACGCAGTATTTT
CDR3: CASSLGEGYTQYF

V: TRBV5-1
J: TRBJ1-2
D: .
size: few
DNA: TGCGCCAGCAGCTCTGGGGGCCGCTCTAACTATGGCTACACCTTC
CDR3: CASSSGGRSNYGYTF

V: TRBV5-1
J: TRBJ2-3
D: .
size: .
DNA: TGCGCCAGCAGCTTGGCAGGGGGGGTCACAGATACGCAGTATTTT
CDR3: CASSLAGGVTDTQYF

V: TRBV10-1
J: TRBJ2-3
D: TRBD2
size: .
DNA: TGCGCCAGCAGTAGGGTTAGTAGCGGGAGTACGGATACGCAGTATTTT
CDR3: CASSRVSSGSTDTQYF

V: TRBV6-4
J: TRBJ1-1
D: .
size: .
DNA: TGTGCCAGCAGTGACTCGCCAAACACTGTTGCTTTCTTT
CDR3: CASSDSPNTVAFF

V: TRBV18
J: TRBJ1-5
D: TRBD1
size: .
DNA: TGTGCCAGCTCACATGACAGGGATGATCAGCCCCAGCATTTT
CDR3: CASSHDRDDQPQHF

V: TRBV19
J: TRBJ2-5
D: TRBD2
size: .
DNA: TGTGCCAGTAGTATGACTAGCGGGACAGAGACCCAGTACTTC
CDR3: CASSMTSGTETQYF

V: TRBV9
J: TRBJ2-1
D: .
size: .
DNA: TGTGCCAGCAGCGAGGGACTGGAAGAGCAGTTCTTC
CDR3: CASSEGLEEQFF

V: TRBV23-1
J: TRBJ2-1
D: .
size: .
DNA: TGCGCTTGGGGAGGGGGCCGGAATGAGCAGTTCTTC
CDR3: CAWGGGRNEQFF

V: TRBV28
J: TRBJ2-7
D: .
size: .
DNA: TGTGCCAGCAGTCCGCCGGGGACATCTTCCTACGAGCAGTACTTC
CDR3: CASSPPGTSSYEQYF

V: TRBV19
J: TRBJ1-5
D: .
size: .
DNA: TGTGCCAGTAGTATGAGCGGCAGGGACCGACGGCCCCAGCATTTT
CDR3: CASSMSGRDRRPQHF

V: TRBV2
J: TRBJ2-7
D: TRBD2
size: once
DNA: TGTGCCAGCAGCGAAGCTAGCGGGGGGCCCGACGAGCAGTACTTC
CDR3: CASSEASGGPDEQYF

V: TRBV2
J: TRBJ2-6
D: .
size: .
DNA: TGTGCCAGCGGGACCAACCTTGGGGCCAACGTCCTGACTTTC
CDR3: CASGTNLGANVLTF

V: TRBV29-1
J: TRBJ1-2
D: .
size: .
DNA: TGCAGCGTTGGAGGGATGGGCGACTATGGCTACACCTTC
CDR3: CSVGGMGDYGYTF

V: TRBV30
J: TRBJ2-1
D: TRBD1
size: .
DNA: TGTGCCTGGAGGCCAGGGACAGGAGATTACAATGAGCAGTTCTTC
CDR3: CAWRPGTGDYNEQFF

V: TRBV25-1
J: TRBJ1-3
D: TRBD1
size: .
DNA: TGTGCCAGCACCACTTCGACAGGGAAGGTTGGAAACACCATATATTTT
CDR3: CASTTSTGKVGNTIYF

V: TRBV7-9
J: TRBJ2-5
D: TRBD1
size: .
DNA: TGTGCCAGCAGCCCTGACAGGGGTCAAGAGACCCAGTACTTC
CDR3: CASSPDRGQETQYF

V: TRBV5-1
J: TRBJ2-3
D: .
size: .
DNA: TGCGCCAGCAGCTTGGAACAATTCACAGATACGCAGTATTTT
CDR3: CASSLEQFTDTQYF

V: TRBV27
J: TRBJ2-1
D: TRBD2
size: .
DNA: TGTGCCTCCTCCCGTAGCGGGGCCTGGAATGAGCAGTTCTTC
CDR3: CASSRSGAWNEQFF

V: TRBV27
J: TRBJ2-1
D: TRBD2
size: .
DNA: TGTGCCAGCAGTTTATCGGGGGGGACCCTCTACAATGAGCAGTTCTTC
CDR3: CASSLSGGTLYNEQFF

V: TRBV5-6
J: TRBJ2-7
D: TRBD1
size: once
DNA: TGTGCCAGCAGCTCCATGGACAGGGCCCCCTCCTACGAGCAGTACTTC
CDR3: CASSSMDRAPSYEQYF

V: TRBV30
J: TRBJ1-2
D: .
size: .
DNA: TGTGCCTGGAACACAGGGAGGAACTATGGCTACACCTTC
CDR3: CAWNTGRNYGYTF

V: TRBV30
J: TRBJ2-7
D: TRBD1
size: many
DNA: TGTGCCTGGGACCCTCGGGACAGGGATTTTCGCGAGCAGTACTTC
CDR3: CAWDPRDRDFREQYF

V: TRBV19
J: TRBJ2-2
D: .
size: .
DNA: TGTGCCAGTAGTATGCAGCCGGGGAACACCGGGGAGCTGTTTTTT
CDR3: CASSMQPGNTGELFF

V: TRBV5-6
J: TRBJ2-7
D: TRBD1
size: .
DNA: TGTGCCAGCAGCTTGGTAGGGGGCCCTAGCTACGAGCAGTACTTC
CDR3: CASSLVGGPSYEQYF

V: TRBV7-9
J: TRBJ1-1
D: .
size: .
DNA: TGTGCCAGCAGCTTACTCAATGGAGTCACTGAAGCTTTCTTT
CDR3: CASSLLNGVTEAFF

V: TRBV7-9
J: TRBJ1-1
D: TRBD1
size: few
DNA: TGTGCCAGTGCCCCCCGGGGACAGTCTGAAGCTTTCTTT
CDR3: CASAPRGQSEAFF

V: TRBV7-9
J: TRBJ1-5
D: TRBD1
size: once
DNA: TGTGCCAGCAGCTTAGCAGACAGGGGCAATCAGCCCCAGCATTTT
CDR3: CASSLADRGNQPQHF

V: TRBV9
J: TRBJ1-2
D: TRBD1
size: .
DNA: TGTGCCAGCAGAAAGGCCGGGACAGGGTCGATTGGCTACACCTTC
CDR3: CASRKAGTGSIGYTF

V: TRBV5-1
J: TRBJ2-3
D: TRBD1
size: .
DNA: TGCGCCAGCAGCATTGACAGGGGAACAGATACGCAGTATTTT
CDR3: CASSIDRGTDTQYF

V: TRBV27
J: TRBJ1-2
D: .
size: .
DNA: TGTGCCAGCAGTTTATCAGCTCACCCCATCTATGGCTACACCTTC
CDR3: CASSLSAHPIYGYTF

V: TRBV9
J: TRBJ2-3
D: TRBD2
size: once
DNA: TGTGCCAGCAGCGTATTAGCGGGGGCCAGCACAGATACGCAGTATTTT
CDR3: CASSVLAGASTDTQYF

V: TRBV18
J: TRBJ1-1
D: .
size: .
DNA: TGTGCCAGCTCTGCTAACCGGGACACTGAAGCTTTCTTT
CDR3: CASSANRDTEAFF

V: TRBV30
J: TRBJ1-1
D: .
size: .
DNA: TGTGCCTGGAGGGACGGGGCCCCCGGCACTGAAGCTTTCTTT
CDR3: CAWRDGAPGTEAFF

V: TRBV6-1
J: TRBJ2-7
D: TRBD2
size: .
DNA: TGTGCCAGCAGTGGTCGAGCGGGGGGTGTCGAGCAGTACTTC
CDR3: CASSGRAGGVEQYF

V: TRBV19
J: TRBJ1-1
D: .
size: .
DNA: TGTGCCAGTAGCCCGGGAACAATGAACACTGAAGCTTTCTTT
CDR3: CASSPGTMNTEAFF

V: TRBV28
J: TRBJ2-7
D: .
size: .
DNA: TGTGCCAGCAGTTTTTCCCTCTCCGTGCAGTACTTC
CDR3: CASSFSLSVQYF